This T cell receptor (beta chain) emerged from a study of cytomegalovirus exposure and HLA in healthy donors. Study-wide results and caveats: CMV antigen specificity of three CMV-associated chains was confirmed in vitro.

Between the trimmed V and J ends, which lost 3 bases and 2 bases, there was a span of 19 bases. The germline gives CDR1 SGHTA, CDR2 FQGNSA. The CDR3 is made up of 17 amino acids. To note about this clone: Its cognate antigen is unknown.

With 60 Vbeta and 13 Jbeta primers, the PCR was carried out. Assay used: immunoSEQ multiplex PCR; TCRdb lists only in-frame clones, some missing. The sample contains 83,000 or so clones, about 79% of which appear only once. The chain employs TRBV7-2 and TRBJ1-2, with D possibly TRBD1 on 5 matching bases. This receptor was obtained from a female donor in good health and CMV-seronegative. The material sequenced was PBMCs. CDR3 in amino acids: CASSFRGRGRDNYGYTF. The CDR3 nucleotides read TGTGCCAGCAGCTTTAGGGGCCGCGGGCGGGACAACTATGGCTACACCTTC.